The 32 T cell receptor beta chains reported below all come from one sample, sequenced in a study of T cell responses to AZD1222 COVID-19 vaccine. TCRdb's table, derived via immunoSEQ multiplex PCR, lists solely in-frame clones and lacks some. This sample carries around 100,000 clones, about 89% of them seen once, and the ten largest clones take approximately 7.5%. The sequencing used peripheral blood, collected on day 0 of AZD1222 vaccination. The receptors originated from an adult in good health.

Comments on this clone: Additional DNA sequences in this sample encode the identical CDR3. This chain links TRBV4-3 with TRBJ1-5, with D unclear. The CDR3 is made up of 14 amino acids. V was pared by 1 base and J by 1 base, with 5 bases between. The germline V gene encodes CDR1 LGHNA and CDR2 YSLEER. CDR3 residues: CASSQGGSNQPQHF. In nucleotides, the CDR3 is TGCGCCAGCAGCCAAGGTGGGAGCAATCAGCCCCAGCATTTT.

The J gene is TRBJ1-1, the V gene TRBV14; the D is unclear. CDR1 is SGHDN and CDR2 is FVKESK in the germline V gene. Trimming removed 5 bases at V and 0 bases at J, with 19 bases between. The CDR3 has 17 amino acids. The CDR3: CASSETRASPLNTEAFF. CDR3 sequence (DNA): TGTGCCAGCAGCGAGACACGGGCTTCGCCCTTGAACACTGAAGCTTTCTTT.

The chain recombines TRBV7-2 with TRBJ1-6, with 9 bases aligning to TRBD1. V shed 3 bases and J 5 bases; nucleotides not matched to a gene: 11. Germline CDR1 and CDR2: SGHTA and FQGNSA. The CDR3 consists of 18 residues. This CDR3 is CASSLQTNRGRNNSPLHF. The DNA of the CDR3 is TGTGCCAGCAGCTTGCAGACGAACAGGGGGCGAAATAATTCACCCCTCCACTTT.

This chain links TRBV14 with TRBJ1-3; D unresolved. With 1 base removed from V and 0 bases from J, the gap between germline ends came to 7 bases. This CDR3 is built from 15 residues. The germline V gene has CDR1 SGHDN and CDR2 FVKESK. The CDR3 region is CASSQADVSGNTIYF. The CDR3 nucleotides read TGTGCCAGCAGCCAAGCGGACGTCTCTGGAAACACCATATATTTT.

The chain uses TRBV12-3 or TRBV12-4 and TRBJ2-1; D is unclear. CDR3 length: 11 residues. V was shortened by 3 bases and J by 7 bases, with 4 bases between the two germline ends. CDR3 region: CASSFSNEQFF. Here the CDR3 DNA reads TGTGCCAGCAGTTTTTCGAATGAGCAGTTCTTC.

The chain uses TRBV24-1 and TRBJ1-5, with a weak D call TRBD1 (5 bases). The CDR3 contains 15 residues. Germline loops: CDR1 KGHDR, CDR2 SFDVKD. Trimming took off 5 bases at V and 5 bases at J, with 15 bases between the two ends. The CDR3 bases are TGTGCCACCAGTGCAAGGGGTGGTTGGGATCAGCCCCAGCATTTT. Protein sequence: CATSARGGWDQPQHF.

The chain links TRBV24-1 to TRBJ2-3; no firm D call. The V end was cut by 4 bases, the J end by 6 bases, with 7 bases between. The CDR3 has 12 residues. Per the germline V gene, CDR1 is KGHDR and CDR2 is SFDVKD. DNA for the CDR3: TGTGCCACCAGTGACGTAGGCGATACGCAGTATTTT. It translates to CATSDVGDTQYF.

CDR3 protein: CASSLEGRESAQPQHF. CDR3 sequence (DNA): TGCGCCAGCAGCTTGGAGGGCAGGGAGTCGGCTCAGCCCCAGCATTTT. The chain employs TRBV5-1 and TRBJ1-5; TRBD1 is a possible D gene (5 bases). V shed 0 bases and J shed 6 bases, with 16 bases lying between them. Germline V lookup: CDR1 SGHRS, CDR2 YFSETQ. The CDR3 runs 16 residues.

The V and J genes are TRBV19 and TRBJ1-4; D is possibly TRBD1 (5 bases). CDR1 is LNHDA and CDR2 is SQIVND in the germline V gene (reference sequence). V was cut by 3 bases and J by 7 bases, with 12 bases left in between. This CDR3 has 14 amino acids. The CDR3 DNA is TGTGCCAGTAGTATCGAGGGGCTGGGTGAAAAACTGTTTTTT. This translates into CASSIEGLGEKLFF. The full variable domain, in which reference TRBV19 and TRBJ1-4 provide the parts outside the CDR3, is DGGITQSPKYLFRKEGQNVTLSCEQNLNHDAMYWYRQDPGQGLRLIYYSQIVNDFQKGDIAEGYSVSREKKESFPLTVTSAQKNPTAFYLCASSIEGLGEKLFFGSGTQLSVL.

This clone has just one count. The J gene is TRBJ2-6, the V gene TRBV6-2 or TRBV6-3; D assignment may be TRBD1 or TRBD2 (6 bases each). The CDR3 is 16 residues long. CDR1 is MNHEY, CDR2 SVGEGT, per germline. Between the trimmed V and J ends, which lost 0 bases and 4 bases, there was a span of 10 bases. CDR3 region: CASSYSGGSGANVLTF. DNA for the CDR3: TGTGCCAGCAGTTACTCCGGGGGCTCCGGGGCCAACGTCCTGACTTTC.

The chain couples TRBV4-3 to TRBJ1-5; D gene uncertain. The germline CDR1 and CDR2 sequences are LGHNA and YSLEER. This CDR3 is built from 14 residues. The ends were cut back, 1 base at V and 6 bases at J, with 10 bases in the middle. CDR3: CASSQGWRGQPQHF. DNA for the CDR3: TGCGCCAGCAGCCAAGGGTGGCGCGGTCAGCCCCAGCATTTT.

The V gene is TRBV9, the J gene TRBJ1-3, with no clear D. The germline gives CDR1 SGDLS, CDR2 YYNGEE. With 1 base removed from V and 0 bases from J, the gap between germline ends came to 5 bases. The CDR3 extends over 14 amino acids. The CDR3 nucleotides read TGTGCCAGCAGCGTATCTTACTCTGGAAACACCATATATTTT. Translated: CASSVSYSGNTIYF.

The chain has TRBV4-2 and TRBJ1-2; D is unresolved. The CDR3 sequence is 14 residues long. The V end lost 0 bases, the J end lost 2 bases, and 7 bases lay between the germline ends. Per the germline V gene, CDR1 is LGHNA and CDR2 is YNFKEQ. DNA for the CDR3: TGTGCCAGCAGCCAAGATGAACAAAACTATGGCTACACCTTC. Translation gives CASSQDEQNYGYTF.

The genes are TRBV7-3 and TRBJ1-1; 10 bases align to TRBD1. The CDR3 runs to 14 residues. The V gene end was trimmed by 2 bases and the J gene end by 6 bases; junction bases not matched to a gene: 3. Per the germline V gene, CDR1 is SGHTA and CDR2 is FQGTGA. CDR3 residues: CASSLGTGVPEAFF. CDR3 in DNA: TGTGCCAGCAGCTTAGGGACAGGGGTCCCTGAAGCTTTCTTT.

CDR3 coding DNA: TGTGCCAGCAGTTCCTGGACAGATGGAAACACCATATATTTT. This codes for CASSSWTDGNTIYF. The rearrangement links TRBV28 to TRBJ1-3, with a weak D call TRBD1 (6 bases). The germline CDR1 and CDR2 sequences are MDHEN and SYDVKM. V shed 4 bases and J shed 3 bases, with 10 bases lying between them. The CDR3 sequence is 14 residues long.

The rearrangement joins TRBV5-6 to TRBJ2-5, with TRBD2 matching over 7 bases. CDR1 and CDR2 from the germline V gene are SGHDT and YYEEEE. This CDR3 has 16 amino acids. Losses at the gene ends were 4 bases for V and 7 bases for J; bases not matched to a gene: 16. The CDR3 spells CASSRPGTTARGTQYF. The DNA of the CDR3 is TGTGCCAGCAGCCGTCCCGGGACTACCGCTCGGGGGACCCAGTACTTC.

The chain is built from TRBV5-1 and TRBJ2-3; D may be TRBD1 (5 bases). The CDR3 consists of 13 residues. Germline assignment: CDR1 SGHRS and CDR2 YFSETQ. The germline V and J ends were trimmed by 3 bases and 4 bases, with 9 bases remaining between them. This CDR3 is CASSWGGPDTQYF. DNA for the CDR3: TGCGCCAGCAGCTGGGGCGGCCCAGATACGCAGTATTTT.

The table lists this clone with many counts. The rearrangement links TRBV4-2 to TRBJ2-5; D is uncertain. V lost 1 base and J 5 bases, leaving 8 bases between the germline ends. Germline CDR1 LGHNA, CDR2 YNFKEQ. There are 13 residues in the CDR3. CDR3 nucleotides: TGTGCCAGCAGCCAAGGGGTAGGGGAGACCCAGTACTTC. Protein product: CASSQGVGETQYF.

This chain uses TRBV7-2 with TRBJ2-1; D is unresolved. CDR1 is SGHTA, CDR2 FQGNSA, per germline. CDR3 length equals 14 residues. V was pared by 1 base and J by 4 bases, with 8 bases between. CDR3 region: CASSLDSSYNEQFF. The CDR3 region has the DNA TGTGCCAGCAGCTTAGATAGCAGTTACAATGAGCAGTTCTTC.

This chain connects TRBV12-5 to TRBJ2-3; 7 bases align to TRBD2. The V segment lost 7 bases and the J segment 4 bases; nucleotides outside the gene matches: 14. The germline gives CDR1 LGHNT, CDR2 FRNRAP. The CDR3 covers 16 residues. Written as DNA, the CDR3 is TGTGCTAGTGCCCCCGTGAGGCGGGAGCTACCAGATACGCAGTATTTT. Its protein is CASAPVRRELPDTQYF.

V is TRBV7-9 and J is TRBJ2-7; 12 bases fit TRBD2. Germline V lookup: CDR1 SEHNR, CDR2 FQNEAQ (reference sequence). This CDR3 is built from 15 residues. The V gene end was trimmed by 4 bases and the J gene end by 3 bases; junction bases not matched to a gene: 4. The CDR3 protein is CASSSRLAGVYEQYF. DNA of the CDR3: TGTGCCAGCAGCTCGCGACTAGCGGGAGTCTACGAGCAGTACTTC.

The chain employs TRBV5-1 and TRBJ1-2; D unclear. V dropped 4 bases and J dropped 7 bases, with 23 bases sitting between them. Germline V gene sequence: CDR1 SGHRS, CDR2 YFSETQ. The CDR3 is made up of 16 amino acids. The CDR3 DNA is TGCGCCAGCAGCGAAAGCATTGGCCTCCCCGGAAGTGGCTACACCTTC. Translation: CASSESIGLPGSGYTF.

This chain links TRBV2 with TRBJ1-2, with D possibly matching TRBD1 (6 bases). This CDR3 contains 15 residues. The germline V gene encodes CDR1 SNHLY and CDR2 FYNNEI. Deletions cut 3 bases from V and 4 bases from J, with 15 bases between. The CDR3 loop is CASSDWGGGAYGYTF. CDR3 nucleotide sequence: TGTGCCAGCAGTGATTGGGGGGGCGGTGCCTATGGCTACACCTTC.

The J gene is TRBJ1-6, the V gene TRBV19; D may be TRBD1 (5 bases). In germline, CDR1 is LNHDA, CDR2 SQIVND (reference sequence). V was clipped by 3 bases and J by 6 bases, with 6 bases between them. The CDR3 runs to 13 residues. CDR3 region: CASSIDSNSPLHF. In DNA form, the CDR3 reads TGTGCCAGTAGTATCGACAGTAATTCACCCCTCCACTTT. The full variable domain, its missing parts supplied by reference TRBV19 and TRBJ1-6, is DGGITQSPKYLFRKEGQNVTLSCEQNLNHDAMYWYRQDPGQGLRLIYYSQIVNDFQKGDIAEGYSVSREKKESFPLTVTSAQKNPTAFYLCASSIDSNSPLHFGNGTRLTVT.

The CDR3 DNA is TGTGCCAGCAGCCAAGGAGTACCGGGACAGGCCGCCCAAGAGACCCAGTACTTC. Protein product: CASSQGVPGQAAQETQYF. The rearrangement links TRBV3-1 (or the pseudogene TRBV3-2) to TRBJ2-5, with 8 nucleotides matching TRBD1. The germline V gene encodes CDR1 LGHDT and CDR2 YNNKEL (reference sequence). The CDR3 loop spans 18 amino acids. V lost 1 base to trimming and J lost 1 base; unmatched junction nucleotides: 11.

The chain couples TRBV6-1 to TRBJ2-7; 7 positions agree with TRBD2. The germline CDR1 and CDR2 sequences are MNHNS and SASEGT. This CDR3 region has 12 residues. With 9 bases clipped from V and 4 bases from J, the junction kept 6 bases outside the gene matches. CDR3 loop: CASTGTTYEQYF. In DNA, the CDR3 is TGTGCCAGTACGGGGACTACTTACGAGCAGTACTTC.

V gene TRBV6-5 combines with J gene TRBJ2-7; D is undetermined. The CDR3 length is 15 residues. Germline CDR1 is MNHEY and CDR2 is SVGAGI. V gave up 7 bases and J gave up 2 bases, with 18 bases separating them. Here the CDR3 reads CASNPGSTDPYEQYF. The CDR3, as DNA: TGTGCCAGCAATCCCGGAAGCACTGACCCCTACGAGCAGTACTTC.

The rearrangement joins TRBV9 to TRBJ1-3; perhaps TRBD1 as D (5 bases). Trimming removed 4 bases from V and 8 bases from J, with 16 bases in between. This CDR3 comprises 14 residues. Germline CDR1 and CDR2: SGDLS and YYNGEE. For the CDR3, the DNA is TGTGCCAGCAGCCCGACAGCTTCTTGGGACACCATATATTTT. It codes for CASSPTASWDTIYF.

This sequence joins TRBV4-3 and TRBJ1-2, with D uncertain. Trimming removed 1 base from V and 0 bases from J, with 12 bases in between. Looked up from germline, CDR1 is LGHNA and CDR2 is YSLEER. The CDR3 is 16 amino acids. DNA for the CDR3: TGCGCCAGCAGCCAAGGTCTTGCCCGACCTAACTATGGCTACACCTTC. Translation gives CASSQGLARPNYGYTF.

The chain employs TRBV27 and TRBJ2-7; D remains unclear. CDR1 MNHEY and CDR2 SMNVEV come from the germline V gene (reference sequence). Trimming left V 8 bases short and J 3 bases short, with 2 bases between. The CDR3 is made up of 9 amino acids. CDR3 region: CASGYEQYF. The DNA for the CDR3 is TGTGCCAGCGGCTACGAGCAGTACTTC.

The V call is TRBV19, the J call TRBJ2-1; TRBD1 or TRBD2 may be the D gene (5 bases each). V was trimmed by 6 bases and J by 10 bases, leaving 13 bases between them. CDR3 length equals 12 residues. Germline CDR1 LNHDA, CDR2 SQIVND (reference sequence). This CDR3 reads CASRGDLGEQFF. The DNA of the CDR3 is TGTGCCAGTAGGGGGGACCTCGGGGAGCAGTTCTTC.

This chain connects TRBV9 to TRBJ1-2, with D perhaps TRBD1 (6 bases). CDR3 length equals 16 residues. Germline assignment: CDR1 SGDLS and CDR2 YYNGEE. Trimming took off 3 bases at V and 4 bases at J, with 19 bases between the two ends. As DNA, the CDR3 is TGTGCCAGCAGCGCCGCGGGGGGGGCCGAGGGCTATGGCTACACCTTC. It encodes CASSAAGGAEGYGYTF.